This TCR beta chain was sequenced during a study of T cells in Graves' hyperthyroidism and ophthalmopathy. This clonotype was counted at least ten times. Trimming removed 5 bases at V and 7 bases at J, with 15 bases between. CDR3 size: 14 residues. Amplification of TCR beta CDR3 regions used RNA as the template. A first-round RT-PCR of the TCR CDR3 used the HTBI primer set. MiXCR was run by TCRdb on the multiplex PCR reads, yielding one entry per CDR3 protein. There are 490,000 or so distinct CDR3 sequences in the sample; approximately 23% occur only once, and less than 65% lies in the top ten. Used for diagnoses were clinical symptoms, serum thyroxine and TRAb, thyroid ultrasound and orbital computed tomography.

The V gene is TRBV12-3 or TRBV12-4, the J gene TRBJ2-1; D is uncertain. The sample comprised blood. The source of this sequence is a woman between 65 and 79 years old with Graves' ophthalmopathy. For the CDR3, the DNA is TGTGCCAGCAGTCCAGACTTGGCCAGGAATGAGCAGTTCTTC. Translated, it gives CASSPDLARNEQFF.